These T cell receptor beta chains were read from a single sample in a study of response to subunit inactivated influenza vaccine. TCRdb processed the RT-PCR reads anew with MiXCR; each CDR3 protein has one entry. The sample shows almost 250,000 distinct CDR3 sequences, more than 9% of them seen only once. The sample in question was non-naive T cells sorted from PBMCs, obtained less than 15 days before vaccination. The receptors here all came from a man between 50 and 59 years old who received an inactivated influenza vaccine. CDR3s include the opening cysteine and the closing phenylalanine or tryptophan. A D gene is named only where the DNA matches it firmly. Clone size is not always given. Where it is, it says once, few, many or a class for expanded clones.

clone size: few; J gene: TRBJ2-3; D gene: .; V gene: TRBV2; CDR3 length: 14; CDR3 DNA: TGTGCCAGCGGCAACAGGGCGCGCACAGATACGCAGTATTTT; CDR3 protein: CASGNRARTDTQYF
clone size: .; J gene: TRBJ1-3; D gene: TRBD1; V gene: TRBV29-1; CDR3 length: 13; CDR3 DNA: TGCAGCGTTAGGACAGGGTCTGGAAACACCATATATTTT; CDR3 protein: CSVRTGSGNTIYF
clone size: .; J gene: TRBJ2-4; D gene: .; V gene: TRBV16; CDR3 length: 18; CDR3 DNA: TGTGCCTTCTGTTTAGCCGTTGCGGGGGCCCGGGCCAAAAACATTCAGTACTTC; CDR3 protein: CAFCLAVAGARAKNIQYF
clone size: many; J gene: TRBJ2-4; D gene: .; V gene: TRBV30; CDR3 length: 13; CDR3 DNA: TGTGCCTGGTCCTCTTCCGCCAAAAACATTCAGTACTTC; CDR3 protein: CAWSSSAKNIQYF
clone size: few; J gene: TRBJ2-7; D gene: .; V gene: TRBV28; CDR3 length: 13; CDR3 DNA: TGTGCCACCGGGATTCCACCCAGCTACGAGCAGTACTTC; CDR3 protein: CATGIPPSYEQYF
clone size: many; J gene: TRBJ1-1; D gene: .; V gene: TRBV4-1; CDR3 length: 16; CDR3 DNA: TGCGCCAGCAGCCAAAAATTTCTCGGGGGGAGCACTGAAGCTTTCTTT; CDR3 protein: CASSQKFLGGSTEAFF
clone size: .; J gene: TRBJ2-1; D gene: TRBD2; V gene: TRBV20-1; CDR3 length: 13; CDR3 DNA: TGCAGTGCATACAATAGCGGGTTCAATGAGCAGTTCTTC; CDR3 protein: CSAYNSGFNEQFF
clone size: few; J gene: TRBJ2-3; D gene: TRBD2; V gene: TRBV20-1; CDR3 length: 15; CDR3 DNA: TGCAGTGTTGAGCGGGGTGGGTCGGGCACAGATACGCAGTATTTT; CDR3 protein: CSVERGGSGTDTQYF
clone size: .; J gene: TRBJ2-5; D gene: TRBD2; V gene: TRBV4-2; CDR3 length: 16; CDR3 DNA: TGTGCCAGCAGCCAAGAATTACGGGGGGGCCAAGAGACCCAGTACTTC; CDR3 protein: CASSQELRGGQETQYF
clone size: many; J gene: TRBJ1-1; D gene: TRBD1; V gene: TRBV6-1; CDR3 length: 13; CDR3 DNA: TGTGCCAGCAGTAAGGACAGGGACACTGAAGCTTTCTTT; CDR3 protein: CASSKDRDTEAFF
clone size: many; J gene: TRBJ1-2; D gene: .; V gene: TRBV4-3; CDR3 length: 15; CDR3 DNA: TGCGCCAGCAGCCAGGCGGGCAAGAGGAGCTATGGCTACACCTTC; CDR3 protein: CASSQAGKRSYGYTF
clone size: few; J gene: TRBJ2-6; D gene: .; V gene: TRBV28; CDR3 length: 14; CDR3 DNA: TGTGCCAGCAGCGAGAGCTCTGGGGCCAACGTCCTGACTTTC; CDR3 protein: CASSESSGANVLTF
clone size: few; J gene: TRBJ1-2; D gene: TRBD1; V gene: TRBV24-1; CDR3 length: 13; CDR3 DNA: TGTGCCACCAGTGCTCCGGGACAGGGTTCCTACACCTTC; CDR3 protein: CATSAPGQGSYTF
clone size: few; J gene: TRBJ1-2; D gene: .; V gene: TRBV10-3; CDR3 length: 15; CDR3 DNA: TGTGCCATCAGTGGTTTGGACATTTCTAACTATGGCTACACCTTC; CDR3 protein: CAISGLDISNYGYTF
clone size: .; J gene: TRBJ2-1; D gene: TRBD1; V gene: TRBV4-2; CDR3 length: 16; CDR3 DNA: TGTGCCAGCAGCCAGGGACAGCTAAACTCCTACAATGAGCAGTTCTTC; CDR3 protein: CASSQGQLNSYNEQFF
clone size: few; J gene: TRBJ1-2; D gene: .; V gene: TRBV3-1; CDR3 length: 13; CDR3 DNA: TGTGCCAGCAGCCGGGGACTTTTGGAAGGCTACACCTTC; CDR3 protein: CASSRGLLEGYTF
clone size: few; J gene: TRBJ1-2; D gene: .; V gene: TRBV6-4; CDR3 length: 15; CDR3 DNA: TGTGCCAGCAGTCACCGGGATCCGGAAAACGGACACGACACCTTC; CDR3 protein: CASSHRDPENGHDTF
clone size: few; J gene: TRBJ2-5; D gene: .; V gene: TRBV5-1; CDR3 length: 14; CDR3 DNA: TGCGCCAGCAGCTTGCCATCCGGGGGAGAGTCCCAGTACTTC; CDR3 protein: CASSLPSGGESQYF
clone size: many; J gene: TRBJ2-2; D gene: TRBD1; V gene: TRBV7-9; CDR3 length: 14; CDR3 DNA: TGTGCCAGCCTCGGGACAGGGAACACCGGGGAGCTGTTTTTT; CDR3 protein: CASLGTGNTGELFF
clone size: few; J gene: TRBJ2-3; D gene: TRBD2; V gene: TRBV20-1; CDR3 length: 16; CDR3 DNA: TGCAGTGCTAGAACTGGGACTAGCGGATACACAGATACGCAGTATTTT; CDR3 protein: CSARTGTSGYTDTQYF
clone size: few; J gene: TRBJ2-7; D gene: .; V gene: TRBV4-1; CDR3 length: 15; CDR3 DNA: TGCGCCAGCAGCCAAGGTTTCGGCAGAGCCTACGAGCAGTACTTC; CDR3 protein: CASSQGFGRAYEQYF
clone size: few; J gene: TRBJ2-3; D gene: TRBD2; V gene: TRBV2; CDR3 length: 15; CDR3 DNA: TGTGCCAGCAGTGACAGCGGGGAAAACACAGATACGCAGTATTTT; CDR3 protein: CASSDSGENTDTQYF
clone size: once; J gene: TRBJ1-2; D gene: .; V gene: TRBV5-3; CDR3 length: 14; CDR3 DNA: TGTGCCAGGAGTCCCGGGCGGACAGTATATGGCTACACCTTC; CDR3 protein: CARSPGRTVYGYTF
clone size: .; J gene: TRBJ1-1; D gene: .; V gene: TRBV29-1; CDR3 length: 13; CDR3 DNA: TGCAGCGTTGAAGGGCAGGGTAGGACTGAAGCTTTCTTT; CDR3 protein: CSVEGQGRTEAFF
clone size: many; J gene: TRBJ2-1; D gene: TRBD2; V gene: TRBV4-3; CDR3 length: 15; CDR3 DNA: TGCGCCAGCAGCCAAAGACTAGCGGGGGTAGATGAGCAGTTCTTC; CDR3 protein: CASSQRLAGVDEQFF
clone size: .; J gene: TRBJ2-5; D gene: TRBD1; V gene: TRBV11-3; CDR3 length: 15; CDR3 DNA: TGTGCCAGCAGCTTACAGGGACAGGGGCGAGAGACCCAGTACTTC; CDR3 protein: CASSLQGQGRETQYF